This T cell receptor (beta chain) was sequenced during a study of molecular identifiers for immune sequencing clone quantification. This CDR3 has 14 residues. Germline V gene sequence: CDR1 MNHNY, CDR2 SVGAGI (reference sequence). V gave up 5 bases and J gave up 1 base, with 11 bases separating them. Previously described methods and listed TCR primers were employed for the bulk TCR libraries. TCRdb re-called the PCR reads with MiXCR, one entry per CDR3 protein. The data hold 85,000 to 100,000 distinct CDR3 sequences, with 20% to 25% observed a single time. In this sample, this clonotype turned up many times. Naive CD8 sequencing libraries were generated from approximately 22,000 to 940,000 sorted cells, with 10%, 30% or 50% RNA as input. Sorting defined naive CD8 T cells as CD8+CD4-CCR7+CD45RA+.

Sequencing was performed on naive CD8+ T cells from blood, with Jurkat cell RNA spiked in. Regarding subset: FACS-sorted CD8+CD4-CCR7+CD45RA+ naive T cells. This receptor was identified in a human donor in good health. Some libraries in this study had Jurkat cell RNA spiked in. This rearrangement joins TRBV6-6 to TRBJ2-5, with D perhaps TRBD1 (5 bases). The chain's CDR3 is CASSETVTQETQYF. The CDR3 nucleotides are TGTGCCAGCAGTGAGACAGTTACCCAAGAGACCCAGTACTTC.